This passage covers 18 T cell receptor beta chains from one sample sequenced in a study of T-cell memory formation after mild COVID-19. Each CDR3 protein gets one entry after TCRdb re-called the 5' RACE reads with MiXCR. The repertoire consists of roughly 250,000 distinct CDR3 sequences, with over 15% occurring once and the leading ten covering roughly a fifth. Material for sequencing was PBMCs or a T cell subset sorted from them (not recorded which). Every receptor here comes from a man younger than 30 who had mild COVID-19 (a few samples of this study predate the infection). Cell type and time point are not known.

This clonotype was counted a few times. The J gene is TRBJ2-3, the V gene TRBV18, with D perhaps TRBD2 (6 bases). Trimming removed 2 bases at V and 4 bases at J, with 10 bases between. In germline, CDR1 is KGHSH, CDR2 LQKENI. The CDR3 is 14 amino acids. CDR3 nucleotides: TGTGCCAGCTCACCAGGAGGGATCCCAGATACGCAGTATTTT. It yields the protein CASSPGGIPDTQYF.

This clonotype was recorded a few times. J is TRBJ2-2 and V is TRBV7-2, with unresolved D. Trimming removed 1 base from V and 5 bases from J, with 5 bases in between. Germline assignment: CDR1 SGHTA and CDR2 FQGNSA. This CDR3 region has 13 residues. CDR3 bases: TGTGCCAGCAGCTTAGTGTGGACCGGGGAGCTGTTTTTT. This codes for CASSLVWTGELFF. Filled out from reference TRBV7-2 and TRBJ2-2, the complete variable domain reads GAGVSQSPSNKVTEKGKDVELRCDPISGHTALYWYRQSLGQGLEFLIYFQGNSAPDKSGLPSDRFSAERTGGSVSTLTIQRTQQEDSAVYLCASSLVWTGELFFGEGSRLTVL.

This clonotype was counted a few times. The rearrangement joins TRBV2 to TRBJ2-7, with TRBD1 matching 8 bases. The CDR3 is 14 amino acids. The V segment lost 3 bases and the J segment 3 bases; nucleotides outside the gene matches: 4. CDR1 is SNHLY and CDR2 is FYNNEI in the germline V gene. CDR3 residues: CASSDPGQDYEQYF. In DNA form, the CDR3 reads TGTGCCAGCAGTGACCCGGGACAGGACTACGAGCAGTACTTC.

The chain links TRBV6-4 to TRBJ2-3; D uncertain. This CDR3 spans 16 amino acids. From germline, CDR1 is MRHNA and CDR2 SNTAGT. Trimming pared 3 bases from V and 0 bases from J, leaving 13 bases between. The CDR3 loop reads CASSEGSGGSTDTQYF. In DNA, the CDR3 is TGTGCCAGCAGTGAAGGATCGGGTGGTAGCACAGATACGCAGTATTTT.

This clonotype came up a few times. This sequence joins TRBV4-1 and TRBJ2-5, with unresolved D. With 1 base removed from V and 4 bases from J, the gap between germline ends came to 7 bases. The germline V gene has CDR1 MGHRA and CDR2 YSYEKL. The CDR3 loop spans 13 amino acids. CDR3 sequence reads: CASSQVIGETQYF. The CDR3 DNA sequence: TGCGCCAGCAGCCAAGTGATCGGAGAGACCCAGTACTTC.

V is TRBV7-9 and J is TRBJ2-1; 7 positions match TRBD1. The V segment lost 1 base and the J segment 6 bases; nucleotides outside the gene matches: 6. The germline CDR1 and CDR2 sequences are SEHNR and FQNEAQ (reference sequence). The CDR3 extends over 15 amino acids. The CDR3 sequence: CASSLVSTGSNEQFF. The CDR3 nucleotides are TGTGCCAGCAGCTTAGTATCGACAGGGAGCAATGAGCAGTTCTTC.

This clonotype was recorded a few times. The CDR3 nucleotides are TGCAGCGCTCGACTAGCGGGGGCCTTCACAGATACGCAGTATTTT. Its protein product is CSARLAGAFTDTQYF. The genes are TRBV29-1 and TRBJ2-3, with 12 bases that match TRBD2. This CDR3 spans 15 amino acids. The germline gives CDR1 SQVTM, CDR2 ANQGSEA. V was clipped by 7 bases and J by 2 bases; unmatched bases: 7.

The CDR3 here is CASSHLQGLGTYNEQFF. The CDR3 DNA sequence: TGTGCCAGCAGCCACCTCCAGGGTCTCGGAACCTACAATGAGCAGTTCTTC. The chain combines TRBV7-2 with TRBJ2-1; D may be TRBD1 (5 bases). The CDR3 is made up of 17 amino acids. Per germline, CDR1 SGHTA and CDR2 FQGNSA. V was trimmed by 5 bases and J by 2 bases, leaving 19 bases between them.

The sample holds a few counts of this clonotype. This chain connects TRBV5-4 to TRBJ2-3; D perhaps matches TRBD2 (7 bases). Trimming took 6 bases from V and 6 from J, leaving 29 bases between them. This CDR3 region has 18 residues. Looked up from germline, CDR1 is SGHNT and CDR2 is YYREEE (reference sequence). The CDR3 loop is CASTAEMIGGGRGDTQYF. The CDR3 region has the DNA TGTGCCAGCACCGCAGAAATGATCGGCGGGGGCCGCGGGGATACGCAGTATTTT. Filled out from reference TRBV5-4 and TRBJ2-3, the complete variable domain reads ETGVTQSPTHLIKTRGQQVTLRCSSQSGHNTVSWYQQALGQGPQFIFQYYREEENGRGNFPPRFSGLQFPNYSSELNVNALELDDSALYLCASTAEMIGGGRGDTQYFGPGTRLTVL.

This clonotype has more than one count but fewer than ten. The chain employs TRBV11-2 and TRBJ2-1; D gene unclear. Germline V gene lookup returns CDR1 SGHAT and CDR2 FQNNGV. The CDR3 length is 14 residues. V lost 3 bases and J 3 bases, leaving 9 bases between the germline ends. CDR3 loop: CASSFPGSYNEQFF. The CDR3 region has the DNA TGTGCCAGCAGCTTCCCGGGCAGCTACAATGAGCAGTTCTTC.

This clonotype has just a few counts. The V gene is TRBV20-1, the J gene TRBJ2-3, with D perhaps matching TRBD1 or TRBD2 (5 bases each). This CDR3 has 15 amino acids. V was trimmed by 5 bases and J by 1 base, leaving 16 bases between them. Germline lookup yields CDR1 DFQATT and CDR2 SNEGSKA (reference sequence). The CDR3 nucleotides read TGCAGTGCTGCGGGTCGGCTAGGGGGCACAGATACGCAGTATTTT. Translated, it gives CSAAGRLGGTDTQYF.

This sequence joins TRBV20-1 and TRBJ1-4, with D perhaps matching TRBD1 (6 bases). The CDR3 runs 14 residues. Germline-derived CDR1 and CDR2 are DFQATT and SNEGSKA (reference sequence). V dropped 5 bases and J dropped 0 bases, with 10 bases sitting between them. CDR3 protein: CSARGGPTNEKLFF. Written as DNA, the CDR3 is TGCAGTGCTCGGGGGGGCCCAACTAATGAAAAACTGTTTTTT.

This clonotype was counted a few times. The rearrangement joins TRBV29-1 to TRBJ2-2; no reliable D call. The CDR3 is 12 residues long. Trimming shortened V by 5 bases and J by 3 bases, and 7 bases separated the two germline ends. Germline assignment: CDR1 SQVTM and CDR2 ANQGSEA. This CDR3 is CSVPKDTGELFF. The DNA of the CDR3 is TGCAGCGTTCCGAAGGACACCGGGGAGCTGTTTTTT.

V and J are TRBV7-9 and TRBJ2-1, with 7 bases that match TRBD2. Germline trimming cut 5 bases from V and 6 bases from J; bases unmatched to any gene: 4. CDR1 and CDR2 (germline): SEHNR, FQNEAQ (reference sequence). The CDR3 has 13 residues. The CDR3 DNA is TGTGCCAGCAGCCGCGGGGGACGCAATGAGCAGTTCTTC. This translates into CASSRGGRNEQFF.

The V call is TRBV27, the J call TRBJ1-4; TRBD1 aligns across 12 bases. The junction had 8 bases not matched to a gene; V was cut back by 5 bases and J by 10 bases. CDR1 MNHEY and CDR2 SMNVEV come from the germline V gene (reference sequence). This CDR3 is 15 amino acids long. The CDR3 loop is CASSPGTGGFGKLFF. The CDR3 DNA reads TGTGCCAGCAGTCCCGGGACAGGGGGCTTTGGAAAACTGTTTTTT.

The chain combines TRBV5-1 with TRBJ2-1; D is uncertain. V was pared by 6 bases and J by 6 bases, with 10 bases between. The CDR3 contains 12 residues. CDR1 is SGHRS, CDR2 YFSETQ, per germline. The CDR3 region is CASNAGLNEQFF. CDR3 nucleotide sequence: TGCGCCAGCAATGCCGGGCTCAATGAGCAGTTCTTC.

This clonotype was observed many times. V usage is TRBV10-3 and J usage is TRBJ1-2; 8 bases match TRBD1. The CDR3 spans 16 residues. Germline assignment: CDR1 ENHRY and CDR2 SYGVKD. V was pared by 3 bases and J by 2 bases, with 8 bases of the junction left unmatched. The CDR3 here is CAISDIPGQANYGYTF. DNA for the CDR3: TGTGCCATCAGTGATATACCGGGACAGGCAAACTATGGCTACACCTTC.

The V and J genes are TRBV7-3 and TRBJ2-1, with D perhaps TRBD1 (6 bases). The CDR3 spans 15 residues. Germline CDR1 and CDR2: SGHTA and FQGTGA. Between the trimmed V and J ends, which lost 0 bases and 8 bases, there was a span of 14 bases. The CDR3 DNA reads TGTGCCAGCAGCTTAACAGGACAGTCGGTCCATGAGCAGTTCTTC. Translating it yields CASSLTGQSVHEQFF.